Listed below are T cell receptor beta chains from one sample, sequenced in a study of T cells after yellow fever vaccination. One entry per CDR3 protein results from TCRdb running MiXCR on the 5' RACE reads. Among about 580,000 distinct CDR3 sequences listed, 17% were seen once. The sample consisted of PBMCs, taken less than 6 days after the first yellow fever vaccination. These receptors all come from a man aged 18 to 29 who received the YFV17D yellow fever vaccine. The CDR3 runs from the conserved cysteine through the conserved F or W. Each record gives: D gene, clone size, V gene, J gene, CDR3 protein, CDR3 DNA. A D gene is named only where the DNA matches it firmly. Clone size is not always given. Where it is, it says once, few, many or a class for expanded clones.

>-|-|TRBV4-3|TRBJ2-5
CASSQDIFQGETQYF
TGCGCCAGCAGCCAAGACATCTTCCAAGGGGAGACCCAGTACTTC
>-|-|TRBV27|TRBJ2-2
CASSGTGVPGELFF
TGTGCCAGCAGTGGAACGGGGGTACCCGGGGAGCTGTTTTTT
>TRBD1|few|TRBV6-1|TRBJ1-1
CASSAGTGPMNTEAFF
TGTGCCAGCAGTGCCGGGACAGGGCCGATGAACACTGAAGCTTTCTTT
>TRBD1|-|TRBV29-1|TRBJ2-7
CSFKSGTGFSYEQYF
TGCAGCTTTAAGTCCGGGACAGGGTTCTCCTACGAGCAGTACTTC
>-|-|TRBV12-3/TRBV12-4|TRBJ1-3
CASSFGPGPTSGNTIYF
TGTGCCAGCAGTTTTGGGCCGGGGCCGACCTCCGGAAACACCATATATTTT
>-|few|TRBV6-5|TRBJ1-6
CASSYSAARLSSPLHF
TGTGCCAGCAGTTACTCAGCAGCGAGACTTAGTTCACCCCTCCACTTT
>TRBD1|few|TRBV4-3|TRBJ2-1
CASSHATRQGVDHVEQFF
TGCGCCAGCAGCCACGCAACGAGACAGGGGGTGGATCATGTTGAGCAGTTCTTC
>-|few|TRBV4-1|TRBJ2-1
CASSTSLRSSYNEQFF
TGCGCCAGCAGCACTAGCTTACGAAGCTCCTACAATGAGCAGTTCTTC
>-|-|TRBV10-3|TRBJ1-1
CAISDLRYPMNTEAFF
TGTGCCATCAGTGATTTACGATACCCCATGAACACTGAAGCTTTCTTT
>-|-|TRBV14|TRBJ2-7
CASSQDTWAVPEQYF
TGTGCCAGCAGCCAAGATACGTGGGCAGTTCCCGAGCAGTACTTC
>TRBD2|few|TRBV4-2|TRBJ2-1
CASSHLAGGNNEQFF
TGTGCCAGCAGCCACTTGGCGGGGGGAAACAATGAGCAGTTCTTC
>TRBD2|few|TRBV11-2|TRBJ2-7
CASSPRLAGGLYEQYF
TGTGCCAGCAGCCCCCGACTAGCGGGGGGCCTCTACGAGCAGTACTTC
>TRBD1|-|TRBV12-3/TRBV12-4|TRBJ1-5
CASSLLGGTGGKAQHF
TGTGCCAGCAGTTTATTAGGCGGGACAGGGGGCAAGGCACAGCATTTT
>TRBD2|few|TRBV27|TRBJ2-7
CASVRGASGVYEQYF
TGTGCCAGCGTCCGGGGGGCTAGCGGGGTTTACGAGCAGTACTTC
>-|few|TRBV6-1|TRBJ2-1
CASRRADYSYNEQFF
TGTGCCAGCCGCAGAGCGGACTACTCCTACAATGAGCAGTTCTTC
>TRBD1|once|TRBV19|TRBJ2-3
CASRDPGTAAPNTQYF
TGTGCCAGTAGAGACCCCGGGACAGCCGCTCCAAATACGCAGTATTTT
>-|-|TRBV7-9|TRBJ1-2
CASSSDASYGYTF
TGTGCCAGCAGCTCTGACGCAAGCTATGGCTACACCTTC
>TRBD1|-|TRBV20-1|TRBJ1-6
CSARPGTALSPLHF
TGCAGTGCTAGGCCCGGGACAGCCCTTTCACCCCTCCACTTT
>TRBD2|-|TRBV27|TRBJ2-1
CASSTLAGVYNEQFF
TGTGCCAGCAGTACATTAGCGGGGGTCTACAATGAGCAGTTCTTC
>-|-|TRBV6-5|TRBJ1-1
CASSYGQRRGAFF
TGTGCCAGCAGTTACGGACAGCGGCGTGGGGCTTTCTTT
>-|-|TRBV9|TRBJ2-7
CASSPRDWPYEQYF
TGTGCCAGCAGCCCAAGGGACTGGCCCTACGAGCAGTACTTC
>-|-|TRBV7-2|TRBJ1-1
CASSLSLEGAFF
TGTGCCAGCAGCTTAAGCCTGGAGGGCGCTTTCTTT
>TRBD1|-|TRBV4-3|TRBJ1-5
CASSQVGRDRRPPNQPQHF
TGCGCCAGCAGCCAAGTGGGGAGGGACAGGAGACCACCAAATCAGCCCCAGCATTTT
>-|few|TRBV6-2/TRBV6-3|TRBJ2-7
CASSSTLGQYF
TGTGCCAGCAGTTCAACTTTGGGGCAGTACTTC
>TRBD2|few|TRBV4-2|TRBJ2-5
CASSQDEGAGGFLETQYF
TGTGCCAGCAGCCAAGATGAAGGGGCGGGGGGGTTTCTAGAGACCCAGTACTTC
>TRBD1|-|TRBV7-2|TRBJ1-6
CASSLVRDRNSPLHF
TGTGCCAGCAGCCTAGTTCGGGACAGAAATTCACCCCTCCACTTT
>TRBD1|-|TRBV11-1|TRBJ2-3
CASSLLDRATYAQYF
TGTGCCAGCAGCTTACTGGACAGGGCCACGTACGCGCAGTATTTT
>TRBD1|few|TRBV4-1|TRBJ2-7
CASSQGTGVGYEQYF
TGCGCCAGCAGCCAAGGGACAGGGGTAGGCTACGAGCAGTACTTC
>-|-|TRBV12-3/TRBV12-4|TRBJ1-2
CASSLERDYGYTF
TGTGCCAGCAGTTTAGAACGTGATTATGGCTACACCTTC
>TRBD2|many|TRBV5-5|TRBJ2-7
CASSLGLAGGLTSYEQYF
TGTGCCAGCAGCCTGGGACTAGCGGGGGGCCTGACGTCCTACGAGCAGTACTTC
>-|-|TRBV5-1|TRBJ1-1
CASRGNPNTEAFF
TGCGCCAGCAGGGGGAATCCTAACACTGAAGCTTTCTTT
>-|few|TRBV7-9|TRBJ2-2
CASTTSGTSTGELFF
TGTGCCAGCACCACCTCCGGGACCAGCACCGGGGAGCTGTTTTTT
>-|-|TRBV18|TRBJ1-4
CASSPPRASIATNEKLFF
TGTGCCAGCTCACCACCGAGGGCCAGCATTGCAACTAATGAAAAACTGTTTTTT
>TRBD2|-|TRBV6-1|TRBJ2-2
CASSLHRGVTGELFF
TGTGCCAGCAGCTTGCACCGGGGGGTAACCGGGGAGCTGTTTTTT
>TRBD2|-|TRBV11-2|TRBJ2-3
CASSSGLAGGLSSDTQYF
TGTGCCAGCAGCTCCGGACTAGCGGGGGGACTTAGCTCAGATACGCAGTATTTT
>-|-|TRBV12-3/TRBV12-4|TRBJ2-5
CASTRRGQETQYF
TGTGCCAGCACTCGGAGGGGGCAGGAGACCCAGTACTTC
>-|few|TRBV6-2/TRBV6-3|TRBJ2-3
CASSWVFTDTQYF
TGTGCCAGCAGTTGGGTCTTCACAGATACGCAGTATTTT
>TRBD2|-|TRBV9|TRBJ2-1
CASSNLAGVEFF
TGTGCCAGCAGCAACTTAGCGGGGGTAGAGTTCTTC
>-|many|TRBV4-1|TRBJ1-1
CASSQVRGTEAFF
TGTGCCAGCAGCCAGGTTCGGGGCACTGAAGCTTTCTTT
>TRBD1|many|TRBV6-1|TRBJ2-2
CASRFRDSGGELFF
TGTGCCAGCAGGTTCCGGGACAGTGGCGGGGAGCTGTTTTTT
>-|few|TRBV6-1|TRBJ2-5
CASTQGRYQETQYF
TGTGCCAGCACTCAAGGGAGGTACCAAGAGACCCAGTACTTC
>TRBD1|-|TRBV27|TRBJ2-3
CASSSWDRGPDTQYF
TGTGCCAGCAGTTCCTGGGACAGGGGGCCAGATACGCAGTATTTT